This paragraph reports one TCR beta chain. Its antigen is as yet unknown. The CDR3 totals 14 residues. The germline V gene has CDR1 SEHNR and CDR2 FQNEAQ (reference sequence). The V and J ends lost 1 base and 5 bases respectively, with 11 bases between them. Primers included in the PCR were 60 Vbeta and 13 Jbeta primers. Sequencing was performed with immunoSEQ multiplex PCR; in TCRdb, only in-frame clones are kept and a portion is missing. The top ten hold about 1.5% of the sample, which has about 180,000 clones, about 80% seen once. This entry belongs to a study of cytomegalovirus exposure and HLA in healthy donors. Study-level results: According to the study, 160 or so TCR beta chains were cytomegalovirus-associated. Accurate predictions that matched the HLA-A and HLA-B alleles of most subjects were reportedly made from TCR beta sequences. The dataset shows that most TCR sequences were rare, while some public TCRs occurred in many donors.

The V call is TRBV7-9, the J call TRBJ2-5, with no clear D. The clonotype was recovered from a young man in good health and CMV-seronegative. Sequences were obtained from PBMCs. CDR3 nucleotide sequence: TGTGCCAGCAGCTTAGAGGTGGAGTATGAGACCCAGTACTTC. Translation gives CASSLEVEYETQYF.